A single sample gave rise to the 16 T cell receptor beta chains below, sequenced in a study of blood T cells in healthy people across ages. A sample-barcoded 5' primer and a J-beta primer mix were used in a second PCR of about 6 to 12 cycles. TCRdb redid the calling of the 5' RACE reads with MiXCR, one entry per CDR3 protein. The profile shows 800,000 or so distinct CDR3 sequences, roughly 46% of them singletons. Sequenced input: blood. The receptors originated from a man aged 80 or over in good health.

The V and J genes are TRBV9 and TRBJ2-7; 7 positions match TRBD1. The trim removed 1 base at V and 5 bases at J, leaving 9 bases unmatched. In germline, CDR1 is SGDLS, CDR2 YYNGEE. The CDR3 extends over 15 amino acids. The DNA of the CDR3 is TGTGCCAGCAGCGTATCGGCCAGGGGGTTAGACGAGCAGTACTTC. This sequence encodes CASSVSARGLDEQYF.

Ten or more counts support this clonotype. The chain combines TRBV9 with TRBJ2-1; D ambiguous. The CDR3 totals 13 residues. V was trimmed by 0 bases and J by 6 bases, leaving 7 bases between them. In germline, CDR1 is SGDLS, CDR2 YYNGEE. CDR3 amino acids: CASSVAPLNEQFF. The CDR3, as DNA: TGTGCCAGCAGCGTAGCTCCACTCAATGAGCAGTTCTTC.

The gene calls are TRBV7-8 and TRBJ2-3; maybe TRBD2 (5 bases). Trimming stripped 5 bases from V and 6 bases from J, with 15 bases between. Germline CDR1 and CDR2: SGHVS and FQNEAQ. The CDR3 covers 14 residues. The CDR3 loop reads CASSAWETEDTQYF. In DNA form, the CDR3 reads TGTGCCAGCAGCGCCTGGGAGACGGAGGATACGCAGTATTTT.

This clonotype was seen a single time. The J gene is TRBJ2-1, the V gene TRBV9, with D tentatively TRBD2 (6 bases). The CDR3 is made up of 14 amino acids. The germline CDR1 and CDR2 sequences are SGDLS and YYNGEE. Trimming cost V 4 bases and J 9 bases, with 17 bases left between them. The CDR3 region has the DNA TGTGCCAGCAGCCCTCCCCTGGAGGGCAGTGAGCAGTTCTTC. Translating it yields CASSPPLEGSEQFF.

The rearrangement uses TRBV20-1 and TRBJ1-5, with 9 bases lining up with TRBD1. V trimming: 5 bases; J trimming: 7 bases; junction bases outside the gene matches: 9. Germline lookup yields CDR1 DFQATT and CDR2 SNEGSKA (reference sequence). The CDR3 is made up of 14 amino acids. Written as DNA, the CDR3 is TGCAGTGCTCGTCCGGGACAGGGTCAGCAGCCCCAGCATTTT. This codes for CSARPGQGQQPQHF.

This clonotype was counted between two and nine times. The chain combines TRBV7-2 with TRBJ2-3, with 13 positions matching TRBD2. The V segment lost 2 bases and the J segment 4 bases; nucleotides outside the gene matches: 9. Germline V lookup: CDR1 SGHTA, CDR2 FQGNSA. This CDR3 is built from 18 residues. The CDR3: CASSLRVGLAGDPDTQYF. The CDR3, as DNA: TGTGCCAGCAGCTTAAGGGTTGGACTAGCGGGAGACCCAGATACGCAGTATTTT.

The CDR3 is CASSLSGGRGEQFF. CDR3 DNA sequence: TGTGCCAGCAGCTTAAGTGGCGGGAGAGGAGAGCAGTTCTTC. V gene TRBV7-3 combines with J gene TRBJ2-1; 7 bases map to TRBD2. CDR1 is SGHTA, CDR2 FQGTGA, per germline. The CDR3 contains 14 residues. V gave up 1 base and J gave up 10 bases; unmatched junction bases: 7.

The chain carries TRBV29-1 and TRBJ1-4; D is unresolved. Germline assignment: CDR1 SQVTM and CDR2 ANQGSEA. This CDR3 region has 13 residues. Trimming stripped 5 bases from V and 4 bases from J, with 11 bases between. The CDR3 protein is CSVRTLVNEKLFF. Here the CDR3 DNA reads TGCAGCGTTCGAACACTAGTTAATGAAAAACTGTTTTTT.

The chain has TRBV7-6 and TRBJ2-1; D uncertain. The CDR3 has 12 residues. V shed 4 bases and J shed 7 bases, with 8 bases lying between them. Germline V lookup: CDR1 SGHVS, CDR2 FNYEAQ. The CDR3 loop is CASSWETNEQFF. The CDR3 region has the DNA TGTGCCAGCAGCTGGGAAACTAATGAGCAGTTCTTC.

This clonotype has a count of ten or more. This chain uses TRBV9 with TRBJ2-3, with D possibly being TRBD1 or TRBD2 (6 bases each). This CDR3 comprises 15 residues. The germline gives CDR1 SGDLS, CDR2 YYNGEE. Trimming cost V 6 bases and J 5 bases, with 19 bases left between them. The CDR3 reads CASTRGGIPLDTQYF. In DNA, the CDR3 is TGTGCCAGCACCAGGGGCGGGATTCCTTTAGATACGCAGTATTTT.

This clonotype was seen a handful of times. The DNA of the CDR3 is TGCAGTGCTAGAAGGGCTAAAAAAGAGACCCAGTACTTC. Encoded protein: CSARRAKKETQYF. V is TRBV20-1 and J is TRBJ2-5; D unresolved. Germline-derived CDR1 and CDR2 are DFQATT and SNEGSKA (reference sequence). This CDR3 is built from 13 residues. Trimming removed 2 bases from V and 3 bases from J, with 10 bases in between.

This clonotype was found a few times. The V gene is TRBV27, the J gene TRBJ2-3; D may be TRBD2 (6 bases). V lost 7 bases, J lost 2 bases, and 19 bases lay in between. Per germline, CDR1 MNHEY and CDR2 SMNVEV (reference sequence). CDR3 length: 16 amino acids. The CDR3 reads CASNPAGPGVTDTQYF. DNA for the CDR3: TGTGCCAGCAATCCAGCCGGTCCGGGAGTCACAGATACGCAGTATTTT.

The chain uses TRBV6-2 or TRBV6-3 and TRBJ2-7; no clear D. V lost 3 bases to trimming and J lost 7 bases, with 10 bases between them. The CDR3 consists of 12 residues. CDR1 is MNHEY, CDR2 SVGEGT, per germline. The chain's CDR3 is CASSYEAAEQYF. CDR3 nucleotide sequence: TGTGCCAGCAGTTATGAGGCGGCTGAGCAGTACTTC.

This clonotype was picked up many times. The chain recombines TRBV12-3 or TRBV12-4 with TRBJ2-1, with D uncertain. Trimming left V 8 bases short and J 7 bases short, with 12 bases between. The CDR3 runs 12 residues. The CDR3 DNA sequence: TGTGCCAGCGGCCCCCCCGGAAATGAGCAGTTCTTC. Protein sequence: CASGPPGNEQFF.

This rearrangement joins TRBV9 to TRBJ2-1, with 9 bases aligning to TRBD2. Germline trimming cut 2 bases from V and 5 bases from J; bases unmatched to any gene: 8. CDR1 and CDR2 from the germline V gene are SGDLS and YYNGEE. This CDR3 is 16 amino acids long. The DNA for the CDR3 is TGTGCCAGCAGCGTCATCTCTAGCGGGAATAACAATGAGCAGTTCTTC. Protein sequence: CASSVISSGNNNEQFF.

In its sample, this clonotype was seen once. At one of its ends the junction is not consistent with the germline gene, which may arise from a read error. This chain uses TRBV7-9 with TRBJ2-7; D is possibly TRBD1 (6 bases). The germline gives CDR1 SEHNR, CDR2 FQNEAQ (reference sequence). The CDR3 is 12 residues long. The CDR3 reads CASSRDTYEQHF. The CDR3 nucleotides read TGTGCCAGCAGCCGGGACACGTACGAGCAGCACTTC.